This T cell receptor beta chain was obtained from a study of Tregs in tolerant kidney transplant recipients. Related graft donors supplied nonmyeloablative bone marrow transplants, and mixed chimerism was transient. Germline V gene sequence: CDR1 SNHLY, CDR2 FYNNEI. This CDR3 spans 15 amino acids. Clones were sequenced by immunoSEQ multiplex PCR, and TCRdb holds only the in-frame ones, with some missing. This repertoire includes about 6,300 clones. As for this clone: The CDR3 is cut off 3 residues early in the read; its end comes from the germline J gene.

The sample consisted of CD4+ T cells from blood (PBMCs), taken 6 months after the transplant. V and J are TRBV2 and TRBJ1-6; TRBD1 aligns across 8 bases. This TCR was sampled from a human patient who received a combined kidney and bone marrow transplant. Some T cells may be supplied by the graft donor. The CDR3 region is CASSENMGQAQPLHF. The covered CDR3 bases are TGTGCCAGCAGTGAAAATATGGGACAGGCCCAGCCC. Supplemented by reference TRBV2 and TRBJ1-6, the full variable domain reads EPEVTQTPSHQVTQMGQEVILRCVPISNHLYFYWYRQILGQKVEFLVSFYNNEISEKSEIFDDQFSVERPDGSNFTLKIRSTKLEDSAMYFCASSENMGQAQPLHFGNGTRLTVT.